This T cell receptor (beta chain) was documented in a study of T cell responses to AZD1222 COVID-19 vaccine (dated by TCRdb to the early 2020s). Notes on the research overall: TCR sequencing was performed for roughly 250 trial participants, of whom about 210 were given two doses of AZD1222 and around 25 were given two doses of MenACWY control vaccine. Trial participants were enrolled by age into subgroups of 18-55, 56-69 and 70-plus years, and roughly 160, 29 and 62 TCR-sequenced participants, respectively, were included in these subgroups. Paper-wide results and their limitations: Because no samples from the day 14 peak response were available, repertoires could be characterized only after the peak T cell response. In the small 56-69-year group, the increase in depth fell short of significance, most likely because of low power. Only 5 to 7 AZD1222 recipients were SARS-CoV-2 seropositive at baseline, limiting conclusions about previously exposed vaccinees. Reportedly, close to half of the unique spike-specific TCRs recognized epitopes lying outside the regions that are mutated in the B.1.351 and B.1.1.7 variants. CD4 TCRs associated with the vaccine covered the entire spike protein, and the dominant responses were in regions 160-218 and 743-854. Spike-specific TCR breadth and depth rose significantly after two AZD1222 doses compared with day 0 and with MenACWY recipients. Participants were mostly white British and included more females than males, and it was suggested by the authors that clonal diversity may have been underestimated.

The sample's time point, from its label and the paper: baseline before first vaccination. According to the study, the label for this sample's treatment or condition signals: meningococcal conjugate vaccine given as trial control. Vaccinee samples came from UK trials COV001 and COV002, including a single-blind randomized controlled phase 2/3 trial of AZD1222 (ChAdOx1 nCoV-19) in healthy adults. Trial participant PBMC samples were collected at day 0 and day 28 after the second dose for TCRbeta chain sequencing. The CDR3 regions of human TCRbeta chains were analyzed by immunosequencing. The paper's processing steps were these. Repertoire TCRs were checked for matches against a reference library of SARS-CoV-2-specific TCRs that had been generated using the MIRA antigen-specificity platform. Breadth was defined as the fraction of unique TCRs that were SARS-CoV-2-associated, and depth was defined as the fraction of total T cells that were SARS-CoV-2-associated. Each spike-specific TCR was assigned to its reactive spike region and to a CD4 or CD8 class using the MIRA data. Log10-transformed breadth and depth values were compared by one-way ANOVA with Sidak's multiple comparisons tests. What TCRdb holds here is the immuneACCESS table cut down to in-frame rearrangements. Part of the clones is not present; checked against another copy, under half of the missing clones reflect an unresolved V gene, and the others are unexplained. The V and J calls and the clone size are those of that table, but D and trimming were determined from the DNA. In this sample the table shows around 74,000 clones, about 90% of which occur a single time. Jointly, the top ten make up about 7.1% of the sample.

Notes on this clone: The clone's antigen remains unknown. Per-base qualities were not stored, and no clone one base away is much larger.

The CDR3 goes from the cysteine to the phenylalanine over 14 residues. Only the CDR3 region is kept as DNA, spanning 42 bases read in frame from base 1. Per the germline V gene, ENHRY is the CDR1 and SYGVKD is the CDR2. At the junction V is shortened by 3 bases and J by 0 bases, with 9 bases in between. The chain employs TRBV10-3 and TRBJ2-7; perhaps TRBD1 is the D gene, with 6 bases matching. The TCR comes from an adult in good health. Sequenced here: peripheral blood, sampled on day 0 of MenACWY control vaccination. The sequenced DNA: TGTGCCATCAGTGACCTGGGGGCCTCCTACGAGCAGTACTTC. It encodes CAISDLGASYEQYF.